This T cell receptor (beta chain) was observed in a study of cytomegalovirus exposure and HLA in healthy donors. Study conclusions and caveats: Later on, an analysis showed TCR association rates differing by HLA locus, with DRB1 the most and HLA-C the fewest. Presence/absence analyses treated sequencing depth as roughly uniform across donors.

In germline, CDR1 is SGHVS, CDR2 FQNEAQ. CDR3 size: 15 residues. V lost 4 bases and J lost 2; bases outside the gene matches: 3. PCR employed 60 Vbeta and 13 Jbeta primers. Data came from immunoSEQ multiplex PCR; TCRdb stores just in-frame clones and leaves some out. Among about 160,000 clones listed, approximately 85% were seen once. Only one count was recorded for this clone. The antigen is undetermined. Sequencing was carried out using PBMCs. This sequence joins TRBV7-8 and TRBJ1-3, with 9 bases identical to TRBD1. The receptor was derived from a man aged 50 or older in good health and CMV-seropositive. The CDR3 sequence: CASSSTGGTGNTIYF. The CDR3 DNA reads TGTGCCAGCAGCTCGACAGGGGGGACTGGAAACACCATATATTTT.